A selection of T cell receptor beta chains follows, all from one sample in a study of blood T cell repertoires in COVID-19. Measured with immunoSEQ multiplex PCR; TCRdb has only the in-frame clones, and not every one. The data hold approximately 210,000 clones, with 84% observed a single time. Sequenced sample: peripheral blood. The receptors were sampled from a woman aged 50 to 60 with active or convalescent COVID-19. The CDR3 runs from the conserved cysteine through the conserved F or W. Each record gives: clone size, J gene, D gene, V gene, CDR3 protein, CDR3 DNA. A D gene is named only where the DNA matches it firmly. Clone size is given for some rows only: seen once, a few or many times, or a class if the clone is expanded.

size: -; J: TRBJ1-6; D: -; V: TRBV28; CDR3: CATSGEGRRGNSPLHF; DNA: TGTGCCACTTCGGGGGAGGGTCGGAGGGGTAATTCACCCCTCCACTTT
size: -; J: TRBJ2-2; D: TRBD2; V: TRBV19; CDR3: CASSIDRTSGHTNTGELFF; DNA: TGTGCCAGTAGTATAGATCGAACTAGCGGGCACACGAACACCGGGGAGCTGTTTTTT
size: -; J: TRBJ1-4; D: -; V: TRBV30; CDR3: CAWGREVATNEKLFF; DNA: TGTGCCTGGGGCAGGGAGGTTGCAACTAATGAAAAACTGTTTTTT
size: -; J: TRBJ1-2; D: -; V: TRBV19; CDR3: CASAGISGYTF; DNA: TGTGCCAGTGCGGGGATCTCTGGCTACACCTTC
size: -; J: TRBJ2-5; D: TRBD2; V: TRBV19; CDR3: CASSTGLAGAGETQYF; DNA: TGTGCCAGTAGTACAGGACTAGCGGGTGCTGGAGAGACCCAGTACTTC
size: few; J: TRBJ1-2; D: -; V: TRBV30; CDR3: CAWSPPRGYTF; DNA: TGTGCCTGGAGTCCACCGCGGGGCTACACCTTC
size: -; J: TRBJ2-5; D: TRBD1; V: TRBV11-2; CDR3: CASSLWTGAGETQYF; DNA: TGTGCCAGCAGCTTATGGACAGGGGCCGGGGAGACCCAGTACTTC
size: -; J: TRBJ1-5; D: -; V: TRBV18; CDR3: CASSPFRGIVQPQHF; DNA: TGTGCCAGCTCACCCTTCAGGGGTATAGTACAGCCCCAGCATTTT
size: -; J: TRBJ1-3; D: -; V: TRBV5-1; CDR3: CASSLGPQGSSGNTIYF; DNA: TGCGCCAGCAGCTTGGGGCCTCAGGGTTCCTCTGGAAACACCATATATTTT
size: -; J: TRBJ2-2; D: TRBD1; V: TRBV11-2; CDR3: CASSSYRGSTGELFF; DNA: TGTGCCAGCAGCTCTTACAGGGGGTCCACCGGGGAGCTGTTTTTT
size: -; J: TRBJ1-2; D: -; V: TRBV6-1; CDR3: CASSDLGSLNYGYTF; DNA: TGTGCCAGCAGTGACCTGGGCAGCCTTAACTATGGCTACACCTTC
size: -; J: TRBJ1-5; D: TRBD1; V: TRBV28; CDR3: CASTPRNRGSNQPQHF; DNA: TGTGCCAGCACTCCTCGGAACAGGGGCTCCAATCAGCCCCAGCATTTT
size: -; J: TRBJ1-5; D: TRBD1; V: TRBV6-5; CDR3: CASSPQGTQPQHF; DNA: TGTGCCAGCAGCCCACAGGGGACTCAGCCCCAGCATTTT
size: once; J: TRBJ1-3; D: TRBD1; V: TRBV10-3; CDR3: CAISGEYRGQGNTIYF; DNA: TGTGCCATCAGTGGGGAATACAGGGGGCAAGGAAACACCATATATTTT
size: -; J: TRBJ1-3; D: TRBD1; V: TRBV29-1; CDR3: CSVTTGFSGNTIYF; DNA: TGCAGCGTTACGACAGGGTTTTCTGGAAACACCATATATTTT
size: once; J: TRBJ1-2; D: -; V: TRBV28; CDR3: CASSLGGYSYTF; DNA: TGTGCCAGCAGTTTAGGCGGGTATAGCTACACCTTC
size: -; J: TRBJ2-5; D: -; V: TRBV29-1; CDR3: CSVAGLWNQETQYF; DNA: TGCAGCGTTGCGGGACTCTGGAATCAAGAGACCCAGTACTTC
size: -; J: TRBJ2-7; D: -; V: TRBV21-1; CDR3: CASSKGDRGFCYEQYF; DNA: TGTGCCAGCAGCAAAGGTGACAGGGGGTTTTGCTACGAGCAGTACTTC
size: -; J: TRBJ1-3; D: TRBD1; V: TRBV9; CDR3: CASSDDRASGNTIYF; DNA: TGTGCCAGCAGCGACGACAGGGCCTCTGGAAACACCATATATTTT
size: -; J: TRBJ2-3; D: -; V: TRBV3-1/TRBV3-2; CDR3: CASTRQGTDTQYF; DNA: TGTGCCAGCACAAGGCAGGGGACAGATACGCAGTATTTT
size: -; J: TRBJ2-7; D: -; V: TRBV5-1; CDR3: CASSLTTDQHYEQYF; DNA: TGCGCCAGCAGCTTGACCACAGACCAACACTACGAGCAGTACTTC
size: -; J: TRBJ1-5; D: -; V: TRBV2; CDR3: CASSSNRQTDQPQHF; DNA: TGTGCCAGCAGTTCTAACCGACAGACTGATCAGCCCCAGCATTTT
size: -; J: TRBJ1-5; D: -; V: TRBV7-8; CDR3: CASSRGVLLSNQPQHF; DNA: TGTGCCAGCAGCCGCGGGGTTCTTCTAAGCAATCAGCCCCAGCATTTT
size: -; J: TRBJ1-4; D: TRBD1; V: TRBV23-1; CDR3: CARPGQDPTNEKLFF; DNA: TGCGCCAGACCGGGACAGGATCCAACTAATGAAAAACTGTTTTTT
size: -; J: TRBJ1-2; D: -; V: TRBV4-2; CDR3: CASSQEQVGGYTF; DNA: TGTGCCAGCAGCCAAGAACAGGTGGGTGGCTACACCTTC
size: -; J: TRBJ1-2; D: -; V: TRBV5-1; CDR3: CASSLEQGGAYGYTF; DNA: TGCGCCAGCAGCTTGGAACAGGGTGGGGCCTATGGCTACACCTTC
size: -; J: TRBJ1-2; D: TRBD1; V: TRBV27; CDR3: CATGRTGRGYTF; DNA: TGTGCCACCGGACGGACAGGGAGGGGCTACACCTTC
size: -; J: TRBJ1-2; D: -; V: TRBV29-1; CDR3: CSVAGQGSNYGYTF; DNA: TGCAGCGTTGCGGGTCAGGGATCTAACTATGGCTACACCTTC
size: few; J: TRBJ2-1; D: -; V: TRBV6-5; CDR3: CASSSTKRDNEQFF; DNA: TGTGCCAGCAGTTCCACGAAGCGGGACAATGAGCAGTTCTTC
size: once; J: TRBJ1-4; D: -; V: TRBV3-1/TRBV3-2; CDR3: CASSRLTTNEKLFF; DNA: TGTGCCAGCAGCCGTCTTACAACTAATGAAAAACTGTTTTTT
size: -; J: TRBJ1-2; D: -; V: TRBV21-1; CDR3: CASYPWDIPYGYTF; DNA: TGTGCCAGCTACCCCTGGGACATCCCCTATGGCTACACCTTC
size: -; J: TRBJ1-1; D: -; V: TRBV5-1; CDR3: CASSLMGGSTEAFF; DNA: TGCGCCAGCAGCTTGATGGGGGGAAGCACTGAAGCTTTCTTT
size: -; J: TRBJ1-4; D: TRBD1; V: TRBV19; CDR3: CASSIGDRVVANEKLFF; DNA: TGTGCCAGTAGTATAGGCGACAGGGTGGTGGCTAATGAAAAACTGTTTTTT
size: medium-sized; J: TRBJ2-7; D: -; V: TRBV2; CDR3: CASRADQGQIREQYF; DNA: TGTGCCAGCAGGGCAGATCAAGGACAGATACGAGAGCAGTACTTC
size: -; J: TRBJ1-4; D: -; V: TRBV29-1; CDR3: CSVEDTSNEKLFF; DNA: TGCAGCGTTGAGGACACGTCTAATGAAAAACTGTTTTTT
size: -; J: TRBJ2-4; D: -; V: TRBV5-4; CDR3: CASSLVGGVAKNIQYF; DNA: TGTGCCAGCAGCTTGGTAGGAGGAGTAGCCAAAAACATTCAGTACTTC
size: -; J: TRBJ1-3; D: -; V: TRBV18; CDR3: CASSPISAGNTIYF; DNA: TGTGCCAGCTCCCCAATATCGGCTGGAAACACCATATATTTT
size: -; J: TRBJ2-1; D: TRBD1; V: TRBV29-1; CDR3: CSVEEGQNYNEQFF; DNA: TGCAGCGTTGAAGAGGGACAGAACTACAATGAGCAGTTCTTC
size: few; J: TRBJ2-2; D: -; V: TRBV12-3/TRBV12-4; CDR3: CASDGRDTGELFF; DNA: TGTGCCAGCGACGGCAGGGACACCGGGGAGCTGTTTTTT
size: once; J: TRBJ1-2; D: -; V: TRBV6-5; CDR3: CAIRRGHGYGYTF; DNA: TGTGCCATTAGACGTGGACATGGCTATGGCTACACCTTC
size: -; J: TRBJ2-5; D: -; V: TRBV5-1; CDR3: CASSWGSPFQETQYF; DNA: TGCGCCAGCAGCTGGGGCTCACCGTTCCAAGAGACCCAGTACTTC
size: -; J: TRBJ2-5; D: TRBD2; V: TRBV5-1; CDR3: CASSLPGLQETQYF; DNA: TGCGCCAGCAGCTTGCCGGGACTACAAGAGACCCAGTACTTC